These 30 T cell receptor beta chains were all obtained from the same sample, sequenced in a study of immune evolution from preneoplasia to lung adenocarcinoma. The table came from immunoSEQ multiplex PCR; TCRdb's copy has only in-frame clones and leaves some out. Of about 14,000 clones in the sample, roughly 87% were seen once. Sample: FFPE lung adenocarcinoma in situ tissue. Source of these receptors: a donor aged 70 or over with lung adenocarcinoma.

CDR3 region: CASSVSGKNIQYF. CDR3 DNA: TGTGCCAGCAGCGTTAGCGGGAAGAACATTCAGTACTTC. This chain uses TRBV7-9 with TRBJ2-4; 8 nucleotides line up with TRBD2. Germline V gene sequence: CDR1 SEHNR, CDR2 FQNEAQ (reference sequence). The CDR3 contains 13 residues. J was trimmed by 7 bases and V by 5 bases; bases with no gene match: 4. Full variable domain (missing parts from reference TRBV7-9 and TRBJ2-4): DTGVSQNPRHKITKRGQNVTFRCDPISEHNRLYWYRQTLGQGPEFLTYFQNEAQLEKSRLLSDRFSAERPKGSFSTLEIQRTEQGDSAMYLCASSVSGKNIQYFGAGTRLSVL.

The rearrangement links TRBV28 to TRBJ1-1; a possible D gene is TRBD1 (5 bases). This CDR3 has 16 residues. V lost 7 bases to trimming and J lost 1 base, with 19 bases between them. The V gene's germline CDR1 is MDHEN and CDR2 SYDVKM. The DNA for the CDR3 is TGTGCCAGCATCCAACTACACGGCGGGGGGAACACTGAAGCTTTCTTT. Amino acid sequence: CASIQLHGGGNTEAFF. The full variable domain, rest sourced from reference TRBV28 and TRBJ1-1, is DVKVTQSSRYLVKRTGEKVFLECVQDMDHENMFWYRQDPGLGLRLIYFSYDVKMKEKGDIPEGYSVSREKKERFSLILESASTNQTSMYLCASIQLHGGGNTEAFFGQGTRLTVV.

V and J are TRBV21-1 and TRBJ2-2; the table's D call, TRBD2, was not checked against the DNA. TRBV21-1 counts as a pseudogene. The CDR3 runs 17 residues. CDR3 region: CASSIWRLAPNTGELFF. CDR3 coding DNA: TGTGCCAGCAGCATCTGGAGACTGGCCCCGAACACCGGGGAGCTGTTTTTT.

This clone has a handful of counts. The chain couples TRBV11-2 to TRBJ2-7, with 12 bases identical to TRBD2. This CDR3 region has 15 residues. Germline assignment: CDR1 SGHAT and CDR2 FQNNGV. Unmatched junction bases numbered 8, after V lost 5 bases and J lost 6 bases. CDR3 protein: CASSPHLAGGIEQYF. The CDR3 region has the DNA TGTGCCAGCAGCCCCCACCTAGCGGGAGGGATCGAGCAGTACTTC.

The CDR3, as DNA: TGTGCCACTCGAAGCATCCGGGACGGCCTGGGCTACACCTTC. This gives the protein CATRSIRDGLGYTF. The chain uses TRBV15 and TRBJ1-2; TRBD1 is a possible D gene (5 bases). Germline V gene sequence: CDR1 LNHNV, CDR2 YYDKDF (reference sequence). With 9 bases removed from V and 8 bases from J, the gap between germline ends came to 22 bases. The CDR3 covers 14 residues.

The V call is TRBV6-5, the J call TRBJ1-2; 10 bases are shared with TRBD1. With 5 bases clipped from V and 3 bases from J, the junction kept 6 bases outside the gene matches. Germline CDR1 and CDR2: MNHEY and SVGAGI. CDR3 length: 15 amino acids. Here the CDR3 reads CASSPQTGGDYGYTF. The CDR3 region has the DNA TGTGCCAGCAGTCCCCAGACAGGGGGCGACTATGGCTACACCTTC.

This clone has a handful of counts. The chain is built from TRBV29-1 and TRBJ1-1; 7 nucleotides agree with TRBD1. The V segment lost 4 bases and the J segment 4 bases; nucleotides outside the gene matches: 12. CDR1 SQVTM and CDR2 ANQGSEA come from the germline V gene. The CDR3 runs to 15 residues. CDR3 in amino acids: CSVGQGGLISTEAFF. The CDR3 bases are TGCAGCGTTGGACAGGGCGGTTTGATAAGCACTGAAGCTTTCTTT.

This chain links TRBV6-5 with TRBJ1-1; D is perhaps TRBD1 (5 bases). The germline V and J ends were trimmed by 2 bases and 10 bases, with 14 bases remaining between them. CDR1 and CDR2 from the germline V gene are MNHEY and SVGAGI. This CDR3 has 13 amino acids. Here the CDR3 reads CASSYGDGRGAFF. The CDR3 nucleotides are TGTGCCAGCAGTTACGGGGACGGACGGGGAGCTTTCTTT.

The CDR3 bases are TGTGCCAGCAGCTTCAAACAGCGTAACACTGAAGCTTTCTTT. Its translation: CASSFKQRNTEAFF. The V and J genes are TRBV5-6 and TRBJ1-1; D not certain. The CDR3 contains 14 residues. Trimming pared 2 bases from V and 2 bases from J, leaving 10 bases between. The germline V gene encodes CDR1 SGHDT and CDR2 YYEEEE.

This rearrangement joins TRBV5-1 to TRBJ1-2; perhaps TRBD1 as D (6 bases). Trimming took 4 bases from V and 8 from J, leaving 21 bases between them. This CDR3 has 15 residues. Germline V gives CDR1 SGHRS, CDR2 YFSETQ. The DNA for the CDR3 is TGCGCCAGCAGCGCGACAGGCGTCCTATATAGGGGCTACACCTTC. Encoded protein: CASSATGVLYRGYTF.

The chain links TRBV6-5 to TRBJ1-2, with 8 bases identical to TRBD1. The CDR3 has 13 amino acids. CDR1 is MNHEY and CDR2 is SVGAGI in the germline V gene. The V and J ends lost 6 bases and 6 bases, in that order; junction bases with no gene match: 6. CDR3 sequence (DNA): TGTGCCAGCAGCGCCGGACAGGGCGATGGCTACACCTTC. This translates into CASSAGQGDGYTF.

The CDR3 sequence: CASSLPPGLAETRPYNEQFF. Here the CDR3 DNA reads TGTGCCAGCAGTTTACCACCGGGACTAGCGGAGACCCGACCCTACAATGAGCAGTTCTTC. This sequence joins TRBV28 and TRBJ2-1, with TRBD2 matching over 11 bases. This CDR3 spans 20 amino acids. Trimming took 2 bases from V and 2 from J; bases not matched to a gene: 14. Per germline, CDR1 MDHEN and CDR2 SYDVKM.

The rearrangement uses TRBV28 and TRBJ1-2; D may be TRBD1 (6 bases). Germline CDR1 reads MDHEN; CDR2 reads SYDVKM. The CDR3 is 13 amino acids. Trimming removed 2 bases from V and 6 bases from J, with 10 bases in between. CDR3 residues: CASSLANRDGYTF. The CDR3 DNA is TGTGCCAGCAGTTTAGCCAACAGGGATGGCTACACCTTC.

The chain recombines TRBV5-1 with TRBJ2-7, with a weak D call TRBD1 (6 bases). V shed 4 bases and J shed 1 base, with 15 bases lying between them. Germline CDR1 and CDR2: SGHRS and YFSETQ. The CDR3 covers 15 residues. CDR3 nucleotide sequence: TGCGCCAGCAGCCGCCCGGAGGACAGTTCCTACGAGCAGTACTTC. This gives the protein CASSRPEDSSYEQYF.

The CDR3, as DNA: TGCGCCAGCAGCCAAGATAGGAGGTTGGCCAAAAACATTCAGTACTTC. Translation gives CASSQDRRLAKNIQYF. The chain carries TRBV4-1 and TRBJ2-4; possible D gene TRBD2, 5 bases. Trimming took off 0 bases at V and 1 base at J, with 10 bases between the two ends. In germline, CDR1 is MGHRA, CDR2 YSYEKL. The CDR3 covers 16 residues.

This clone appeared a single time. This chain links TRBV5-1 with TRBJ2-1; D unclear. With 0 bases removed from V and 5 bases from J, the gap between germline ends came to 6 bases. Germline CDR1 SGHRS, CDR2 YFSETQ. This CDR3 spans 13 amino acids. CDR3 DNA: TGCGCCAGCAGCTTGGGGCCAAACAATGAGCAGTTCTTC. It is translated as CASSLGPNNEQFF.

The chain recombines TRBV7-9 with TRBJ2-7; TRBD2 matches 12 bases. This CDR3 has 14 amino acids. Germline loops: CDR1 SEHNR, CDR2 FQNEAQ (reference sequence). With 8 bases clipped from V and 6 bases from J, the junction kept 8 bases outside the gene matches. CDR3 protein: CASDSGLAGSEQYF. CDR3 bases: TGTGCCAGCGACTCGGGACTAGCGGGTTCCGAGCAGTACTTC.

The V call is TRBV18, the J call TRBJ2-1; D assignment may be TRBD1 or TRBD2 (6 bases each). Germline V gene sequence: CDR1 KGHSH, CDR2 LQKENI. V lost 1 base and J 13 bases, leaving 20 bases between the germline ends. There are 15 residues in the CDR3. CDR3 sequence: CASSPLGAPEGHQFF. For the CDR3, the DNA is TGTGCCAGCTCACCACTGGGGGCACCGGAGGGGCATCAGTTCTTC. Complete variable domain (other parts from reference TRBV18 and TRBJ2-1): NAGVMQNPRHLVRRRGQEARLRCSPMKGHSHVYWYRQLPEEGLKFMVYLQKENIIDESGMPKERFSAEFPKEGPSILRIQQVVRGDSAAYFCASSPLGAPEGHQFFGPGTRLTVL.

With regard to this clone: One junction end disagrees with the germline gene, perhaps due to a read error. The chain combines TRBV28 with TRBJ1-1, with D unclear. Germline CDR1 reads MDHEN; CDR2 reads SYDVKM. The CDR3 loop spans 12 amino acids. The CDR3 sequence is CASSVVGEENEF. Written as DNA, the CDR3 is TGTGCCAGCAGTGTCGTAGGAGAGGAAAACGAATTT.

The chain uses TRBV11-2 and TRBJ2-2; the D is unclear. Germline assignment: CDR1 SGHAT and CDR2 FQNNGV. The germline V and J ends were trimmed by 6 bases and 1 base, with 3 bases remaining between them. This CDR3 spans 12 amino acids. This CDR3 reads CASSLNTGELFF. The CDR3 bases are TGTGCCAGCAGTTTGAACACCGGGGAGCTGTTTTTT. Full variable domain (rest looked up from reference TRBV11-2 and TRBJ2-2): EAGVAQSPRYKIIEKRQSVAFWCNPISGHATLYWYQQILGQGPKLLIQFQNNGVVDDSQLPKDRFSAERLKGVDSTLKIQPAKLEDSAVYLCASSLNTGELFFGEGSRLTVL.

For this clone: One junction end disagrees with the germline gene, perhaps due to a read error. The chain employs TRBV28 and TRBJ1-1; 7 bases match TRBD1. The CDR3 has 13 amino acids. Germline assignment: CDR1 MDHEN and CDR2 SYDVKM. CDR3 in DNA: TGTGCCAGCAGCAAGAGAGGGACAGCTGACGGGGTCTTT. Its translation: CASSKRGTADGVF. The full variable domain, with the rest looked up from reference TRBV28 and TRBJ1-1, is DVKVTQSSRYLVKRTGEKVFLECVQDMDHENMFWYRQDPGLGLRLIYFSYDVKMKEKGDIPEGYSVSREKKERFSLILESASTNQTSMYLCASSKRGTADGVFGQGTRLTVV.

The chain combines TRBV21-1 with TRBJ1-2. TRBV21-1 is recorded as a pseudogene. The CDR3 has 14 residues. CDR3 DNA sequence: TGTGCCAGCAGCAAAACTCGGGAAAACTATGGCTACACCTTC. It translates to CASSKTRENYGYTF.

The chain carries TRBV5-5 and TRBJ1-1; D unresolved. Germline loops: CDR1 SGHKS, CDR2 YYEKEE (reference sequence). CDR3 length: 13 residues. V was cut by 0 bases and J by 0 bases, with 3 bases left in between. As DNA, the CDR3 is TGTGCCAGCAGCTTGGAACTGAACACTGAAGCTTTCTTT. It encodes CASSLELNTEAFF.

This clone showed up just a few times. The chain joins TRBV2 to TRBJ1-2; 12 bases agree with TRBD1. V dropped 6 bases and J dropped 2; count of bases not matched to a gene: 7. The CDR3 has 16 amino acids. CDR1 is SNHLY, CDR2 FYNNEI, per germline. The CDR3 sequence is CASRDGTGGGNYGYTF. The CDR3 coding sequence is TGTGCCAGCAGGGACGGGACAGGGGGCGGAAACTATGGCTACACCTTC. Full variable domain (missing parts from reference TRBV2 and TRBJ1-2): EPEVTQTPSHQVTQMGQEVILRCVPISNHLYFYWYRQILGQKVEFLVSFYNNEISEKSEIFDDQFSVERPDGSNFTLKIRSTKLEDSAMYFCASRDGTGGGNYGYTFGSGTRLTVV.

The V and J genes are TRBV30 and TRBJ1-2; 7 bases line up with TRBD1. V gave up 3 bases and J gave up 7 bases; unmatched junction bases: 11. There are 14 residues in the CDR3. Germline V gene lookup returns CDR1 GTSNPN and CDR2 SVGIG (reference sequence). The CDR3 DNA is TGTGCCTGGAGACCTCCCGGTACAGGGGCTGGCTACACCTTC. Translating gives CAWRPPGTGAGYTF.

The gene calls are TRBV6-6 and TRBJ1-2; 7 bases are shared with TRBD1. This CDR3 region has 15 residues. The ends lost 0 bases at V and 6 bases at J; junction bases unmatched: 7. From germline, CDR1 is MNHNY and CDR2 SVGAGI (reference sequence). DNA for the CDR3: TGTGCCAGCAGTTACTCAGAGAGACAGGGAGATGGCTACACCTTC. The encoded protein is CASSYSERQGDGYTF.

The gene calls are TRBV29-1 and TRBJ2-3; D gene unclear. The CDR3 is 13 amino acids. Trimming shortened V by 7 bases and J by 2 bases, and 13 bases separated the two germline ends. Per the germline V gene, CDR1 is SQVTM and CDR2 is ANQGSEA. CDR3 coding DNA: TGCAGCGCAACAAGCGCTGCCACAGATACGCAGTATTTT. Protein: CSATSAATDTQYF.

This chain uses TRBV4-3 with TRBJ1-2; no reliable D call. The V gene lost 4 bases and the J gene lost 7 bases, with 13 bases spanning the gap. The CDR3 contains 13 residues. Germline V lookup: CDR1 LGHNA, CDR2 YSLEER. The CDR3 loop is CASSPVRTSGYTF. The CDR3 DNA follows: TGCGCCAGCAGCCCTGTAAGGACCTCTGGCTACACCTTC.

The chain carries TRBV5-1 and TRBJ2-7, with 7 bases lining up with TRBD1. CDR1 SGHRS and CDR2 YFSETQ come from the germline V gene. The CDR3 is made up of 14 amino acids. Trimming at V came to 4 bases and at J to 2 bases, leaving 6 bases not matched to a gene. The CDR3 here is CASSIRQGPYEQYF. The DNA of the CDR3 is TGCGCCAGCAGCATAAGACAGGGCCCCTACGAGCAGTACTTC.

The sample holds a few counts of this clone. The chain joins TRBV18 to TRBJ2-2, with D maybe TRBD1 (5 bases). The CDR3 is 15 residues long. Germline V CDR1 and CDR2: KGHSH, LQKENI. Trimming stripped 3 bases from V and 0 bases from J, with 8 bases between. The CDR3: CASSPRTPNTGELFF. The CDR3 DNA follows: TGTGCCAGCTCACCGAGGACACCGAACACCGGGGAGCTGTTTTTT.